The clone carrying this T cell receptor (beta chain) was detected once. Antigen: not known. From germline, CDR1 is SGHVS and CDR2 FNYEAQ. This CDR3 comprises 14 residues. Trimming stripped 1 base from V and 5 bases from J, with 11 bases between. The PCR ran on 60 Vbeta and 13 Jbeta primers. Here immunoSEQ multiplex PCR was the method, and the copy in TCRdb shows in-frame clones only, minus some. The table records 110,000 to 150,000 clones, 73% of them present only once. The data are from a study of cytomegalovirus exposure and HLA in healthy donors. Background on the study: Around 78 million unique TCRs, all from HLA-typed donors, were included in an early release of the data. Study results and limitations: A later look showed TCR association rates differing by HLA locus, highest for DRB1 and lowest for HLA-C. Confirmation in vitro established that a few CMV-associated chains were specific for CMV antigens.

The chain is built from TRBV7-6 and TRBJ2-5; the D gene is possibly TRBD1 (6 bases). The sequence came from a woman aged 40 to 49 in good health and CMV-seronegative. Sequenced material: PBMCs. This CDR3 is CASSLGGGGETQYF. The CDR3 coding sequence is TGTGCCAGCAGCTTAGGAGGGGGTGGCGAGACCCAGTACTTC.